The 21 T cell receptor beta chains below were found in one sample sequenced in a study of T cells in Graves' hyperthyroidism and ophthalmopathy. RNA transcripts provided the source from which TCR beta CDR3 regions were amplified. In the first-round RT-PCR of the TCR CDR3, the HTBI primer set was used. TCRdb recomputed calls from the multiplex PCR reads with MiXCR, one row per CDR3 protein. Of approximately 300,000 distinct CDR3 sequences detected, approximately 19% appear once; the ten largest clones hold roughly 40%. Specimen: blood. These receptors came from a man between 45 and 60 years old with Graves' ophthalmopathy.

This clonotype came up once. The chain is built from TRBV19 and TRBJ2-7, with 9 bases aligning to TRBD2. V was pared by 5 bases and J by 6 bases, with 11 bases of the junction left unmatched. CDR3 length equals 15 residues. CDR1 and CDR2 (germline): LNHDA, SQIVND (reference sequence). CDR3 DNA: TGTGCCAGTAGTCAAAATCCGCTAGCGGGAAGCGAGCAGTACTTC. This encodes CASSQNPLAGSEQYF.

On this clonotype: Its ends do not fully match the called genes, so a read error is possible. The chain links TRBV12-3 or TRBV12-4 to TRBJ1-4; 7 positions agree with TRBD1. This CDR3 spans 16 amino acids. The CDR3 loop is CASTRRQGATNEKLLF. CDR3 in DNA: TGTGCCAGCACTAGACGACAGGGTGCAACTAATGAAAAACTGCTTTTT.

At least ten counts were recorded for this clonotype. The V gene is TRBV11-2, the J gene TRBJ1-4; no clear D. V was clipped by 1 base and J by 3 bases, with 9 bases between them. Looked up from germline, CDR1 is SGHAT and CDR2 is FQNNGV. This CDR3 is 15 amino acids long. The CDR3 spells CASSLGGFPNEKLFF. In DNA form, the CDR3 reads TGTGCCAGCAGCTTAGGGGGTTTTCCTAATGAAAAACTGTTTTTT.

This clonotype was seen a few times. A junction boundary mismatches the germline segment, possibly from a read error. The V gene is TRBV11-2, the J gene TRBJ1-6; D is possibly TRBD1 (6 bases). Germline values: CDR1 SGHAT, CDR2 FQNNGV. CDR3 length: 15 amino acids. The CDR3 sequence: CASSRGLLNNSPIHF. CDR3 sequence (DNA): TGTGCCAGCAGCCGGGGGCTCCTAAACAATTCACCCATCCACTTT. The whole variable domain, filled in from reference TRBV11-2 and TRBJ1-6, reads EAGVAQSPRYKIIEKRQSVAFWCNPISGHATLYWYQQILGQGPKLLIQFQNNGVVDDSQLPKDRFSAERLKGVDSTLKIQPAKLEDSAVYLCASSRGLLNNSPIHFGNGTRLTVT.

This clonotype was observed at least ten times. The V and J genes are TRBV20-1 and TRBJ2-1, with 12 bases identical to TRBD2. With 4 bases clipped from V and 8 bases from J, the junction kept 6 bases outside the gene matches. Germline V gene lookup returns CDR1 DFQATT and CDR2 SNEGSKA (reference sequence). CDR3 length: 14 amino acids. As DNA, the CDR3 is TGCAGTGCTACATCTAGCGGGAGGGTGGATGAGCAGTTCTTC. It is translated as CSATSSGRVDEQFF.

This clonotype was counted only a few times. CDR3 amino acids: CSARGSGANNNSPLHF. The CDR3 DNA follows: TGCAGTGCTAGAGGGTCAGGGGCCAACAATAATTCACCCCTCCACTTT. This chain connects TRBV20-1 to TRBJ1-6; a weak D match, TRBD1 (6 bases). CDR3 length equals 16 residues. The germline V and J ends were trimmed by 1 base and 5 bases, with 15 bases remaining between them. The germline V gene has CDR1 DFQATT and CDR2 SNEGSKA (reference sequence).

The V gene is TRBV20-1, the J gene TRBJ2-4; TRBD1 matches 10 bases. V was clipped by 4 bases and J by 8 bases; unmatched bases: 8. This CDR3 contains 14 residues. CDR1 DFQATT and CDR2 SNEGSKA come from the germline V gene (reference sequence). Here the CDR3 reads CSAMGQGLGDIQYF. The CDR3 DNA sequence: TGCAGTGCTATGGGACAGGGGCTGGGAGACATTCAGTACTTC.

V usage is TRBV27 and J usage is TRBJ2-7; 8 nucleotides line up with TRBD2. The J segment lost 5 bases and the V segment lost 3 bases, leaving 12 bases of the junction unmatched. The CDR3 totals 16 residues. CDR1 MNHEY and CDR2 SMNVEV come from the germline V gene (reference sequence). The CDR3, as DNA: TGTGCCAGCAGTTTGGCGGGGGGTGGCTCTAGCGACGAGCAGTACTTC. Its protein product is CASSLAGGGSSDEQYF.

This clonotype showed up just a few times. This chain uses TRBV7-9 with TRBJ2-1; 7 nucleotides line up with TRBD2. The CDR3 loop spans 19 amino acids. CDR1 and CDR2 (germline): SEHNR, FQNEAQ (reference sequence). V was clipped by 7 bases and J by 4 bases; unmatched bases: 22. The CDR3: CASTTTLVWRESSYNEQFF. CDR3 sequence (DNA): TGTGCCAGCACGACTACGTTGGTCTGGCGGGAGTCTTCTTACAATGAGCAGTTCTTC.

This clonotype was found many times. This chain links TRBV30 with TRBJ1-5; no definite D call. This CDR3 spans 13 amino acids. Trimming stripped 2 bases from V and 1 base from J, with 6 bases between. Germline CDR1 GTSNPN, CDR2 SVGIG (reference sequence). DNA of the CDR3: TGTGCCTGGAGTTTGTCCAGCAATCAGCCCCAGCATTTT. Amino acid sequence: CAWSLSSNQPQHF.

This clonotype was observed at least ten times. The chain carries TRBV5-1 and TRBJ2-3; 9 nucleotides agree with TRBD2. The V and J ends lost 0 bases and 5 bases, in that order; junction bases with no gene match: 16. The CDR3 is made up of 19 amino acids. Germline lookup yields CDR1 SGHRS and CDR2 YFSETQ. The CDR3 reads CASSLEGGSGRLRGDTQYF. DNA for the CDR3: TGCGCCAGCAGCTTGGAGGGCGGTAGCGGGAGACTCCGGGGAGATACGCAGTATTTT.

This clonotype was observed a few times. The rearrangement links TRBV4-1 to TRBJ1-2, with 7 positions matching TRBD1. The germline gives CDR1 MGHRA, CDR2 YSYEKL. With V trimmed by 1 base and J by 2 bases, 4 bases remained unmatched. This CDR3 comprises 15 residues. In DNA, the CDR3 is TGCGCCAGCAGCCAAGTACCGACAGGGAACTATGGCTACACCTTC. Encoded protein: CASSQVPTGNYGYTF.

There are many counts of this clonotype. This chain connects TRBV7-9 to TRBJ1-1; D call uncertain. V was shortened by 1 base and J by 5 bases, with 14 bases between the two germline ends. The CDR3 runs to 15 residues. Per the germline V gene, CDR1 is SEHNR and CDR2 is FQNEAQ (reference sequence). The CDR3 DNA follows: TGTGCCAGCAGCTTAGAGGCAGTCGGAAAAACTGAAGCTTTCTTT. Protein sequence: CASSLEAVGKTEAFF.

This clonotype was seen repeatedly, ten times or more. The V gene is TRBV28, the J gene TRBJ2-7; either TRBD1 or TRBD2 may supply D (5 bases each). V lost 7 bases and J 4 bases, leaving 17 bases between the germline ends. Germline values: CDR1 MDHEN, CDR2 SYDVKM. The CDR3 loop spans 14 amino acids. This CDR3 is CASTKLRGGYEQYF. CDR3 sequence (DNA): TGTGCCAGCACCAAACTTCGGGGCGGTTACGAGCAGTACTTC.

This clonotype was observed a few times. This sequence joins TRBV6-1 and TRBJ1-1; 12 bases are shared with TRBD1. Germline V lookup: CDR1 MNHNS, CDR2 SASEGT. J gave up 10 bases and V 6 bases, and 12 bases lay outside the gene matches. The CDR3 has 15 residues. The CDR3 DNA sequence: TGTGCCAGCAGCGGGACAGGGGGCGTGTGGGTCGTAGCTTTCTTT. This encodes CASSGTGGVWVVAFF.

This clonotype has at least ten counts. This chain connects TRBV7-2 to TRBJ1-5; tentative D call: TRBD1 (5 bases). The V and J ends lost 5 bases and 7 bases respectively, with 15 bases between them. Per germline, CDR1 SGHTA and CDR2 FQGNSA. CDR3 length equals 14 residues. The CDR3 protein is CASSPLLGDQPQHF. The DNA for the CDR3 is TGTGCCAGCAGCCCGCTCCTTGGGGACCAGCCCCAGCATTTT.

A few counts support this clonotype. The chain couples TRBV5-6 to TRBJ2-7; TRBD1 agrees at 7 bases. This CDR3 contains 14 residues. J was trimmed by 5 bases and V by 4 bases; bases with no gene match: 9. From germline, CDR1 is SGHDT and CDR2 YYEEEE. The CDR3 protein is CASSTWTGQDEQYF. In DNA form, the CDR3 reads TGTGCCAGCAGCACTTGGACAGGACAGGACGAGCAGTACTTC.

This clonotype was picked up a small number of times. V gene TRBV12-3 or TRBV12-4 combines with J gene TRBJ2-2; D not certain. Trimming removed 6 bases at V and 1 base at J, with 12 bases between. The CDR3 consists of 15 residues. The CDR3 nucleotides read TGTGCCAGCAGACCATCTCCCAGGAACACCGGGGAGCTGTTTTTT. Encoded protein: CASRPSPRNTGELFF.

This clonotype was counted ten times or more. This rearrangement joins TRBV15 to TRBJ1-5, with 8 bases that match TRBD1. Germline trimming cut 3 bases from V and 7 bases from J; bases unmatched to any gene: 8. Germline V gene data show CDR1 as LNHNV and CDR2 as YYDKDF (reference sequence). The CDR3 is made up of 15 amino acids. The chain's CDR3 is CATSSSGGAEQPQHF. As DNA, the CDR3 is TGTGCCACCAGCAGCTCAGGGGGCGCGGAGCAGCCCCAGCATTTT.

This clonotype was found many times. The gene calls are TRBV2 and TRBJ2-7, with 7 positions matching TRBD1. CDR1 SNHLY and CDR2 FYNNEI come from the germline V gene. CDR3 length equals 12 residues. Germline trimming cut 6 bases from V and 5 bases from J; bases unmatched to any gene: 4. In DNA form, the CDR3 reads TGTGCCAGCAGCTACACAGGGGACGAGCAGTACTTC. This gives the protein CASSYTGDEQYF.

This clonotype was counted at least ten times. This chain links TRBV12-3 or TRBV12-4 with TRBJ1-3; no clear D. V dropped 8 bases and J dropped 0 bases, with 11 bases sitting between them. This CDR3 has 14 residues. CDR3 nucleotides: TGTGCCAGCCGAGAGGGAGTCTCTGGAAACACCATATATTTT. Protein product: CASREGVSGNTIYF.